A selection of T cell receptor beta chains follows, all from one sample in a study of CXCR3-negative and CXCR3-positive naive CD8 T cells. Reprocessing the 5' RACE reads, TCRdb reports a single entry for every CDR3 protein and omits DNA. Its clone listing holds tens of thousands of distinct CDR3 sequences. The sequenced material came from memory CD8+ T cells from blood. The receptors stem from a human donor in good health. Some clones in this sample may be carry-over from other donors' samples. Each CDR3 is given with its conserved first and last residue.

cdr3_aa: CASSLGDIYEQYF
j_call: TRBJ2-7
cdr3_length: 13
v_call: TRBV5-1

cdr3_aa: CASSPATSGRSGTGLTDTQYF
j_call: TRBJ2-3
cdr3_length: 21
v_call: TRBV12-3/TRBV12-4

cdr3_aa: CASSDSADTQYF
j_call: TRBJ2-3
cdr3_length: 12
v_call: TRBV5-6

cdr3_aa: CASSPTPRQGPNSPLHF
j_call: TRBJ1-6
cdr3_length: 17
v_call: TRBV4-2

cdr3_aa: CSVVGTGGDEQYF
j_call: TRBJ2-7
cdr3_length: 13
v_call: TRBV29-1

cdr3_aa: CASNGGNGREAFF
j_call: TRBJ1-1
cdr3_length: 13
v_call: TRBV5-1

cdr3_aa: CASSFQGLQETQYF
j_call: TRBJ2-5
cdr3_length: 14
v_call: TRBV12-3/TRBV12-4

cdr3_aa: CASRDSNQPQHF
j_call: TRBJ1-5
cdr3_length: 12
v_call: TRBV27

cdr3_aa: CATSGRGVEENTEAFF
j_call: TRBJ1-1
cdr3_length: 16
v_call: TRBV24-1

cdr3_aa: CSVEGLAGSTDTQYF
j_call: TRBJ2-3
cdr3_length: 15
v_call: TRBV29-1

cdr3_aa: CSVAREGSTDTQYF
j_call: TRBJ2-3
cdr3_length: 14
v_call: TRBV29-1

cdr3_aa: CSASQLLTGRASEQYF
j_call: TRBJ2-7
cdr3_length: 16
v_call: TRBV29-1

cdr3_aa: CAIRNPWAGGRNEQFF
j_call: TRBJ2-1
cdr3_length: 16
v_call: TRBV10-3

cdr3_aa: CASSLAPGQGNEQFF
j_call: TRBJ2-1
cdr3_length: 15
v_call: TRBV28

cdr3_aa: CASSEGFSGANVLTF
j_call: TRBJ2-6
cdr3_length: 15
v_call: TRBV6-1

cdr3_aa: CASSSLWTGVVPSYEQYF
j_call: TRBJ2-7
cdr3_length: 18
v_call: TRBV7-6

cdr3_aa: CASSLGGGEQYF
j_call: TRBJ2-7
cdr3_length: 12
v_call: TRBV13

cdr3_aa: CSVEKQGTYEQYF
j_call: TRBJ2-7
cdr3_length: 13
v_call: TRBV29-1

cdr3_aa: CATRTYRDCSYNEQFF
j_call: TRBJ2-1
cdr3_length: 16
v_call: TRBV7-3